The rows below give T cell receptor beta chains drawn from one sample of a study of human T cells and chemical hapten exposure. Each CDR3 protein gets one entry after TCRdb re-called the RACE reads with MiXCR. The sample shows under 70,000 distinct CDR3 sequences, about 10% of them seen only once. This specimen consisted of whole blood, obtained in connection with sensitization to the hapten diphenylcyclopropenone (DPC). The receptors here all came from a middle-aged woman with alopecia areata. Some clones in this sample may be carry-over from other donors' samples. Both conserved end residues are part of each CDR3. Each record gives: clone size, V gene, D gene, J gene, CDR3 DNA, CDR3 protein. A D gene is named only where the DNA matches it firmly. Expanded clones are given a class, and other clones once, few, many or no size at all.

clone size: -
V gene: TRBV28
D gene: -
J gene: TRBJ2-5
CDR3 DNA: TGTGCCAGCAGCAAGACAGACCAGTACTTC
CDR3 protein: CASSKTDQYF

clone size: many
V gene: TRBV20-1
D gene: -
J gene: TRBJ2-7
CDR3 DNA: TGCAGTGCTAGATCCCTCGAAACGGCCTACGAGCAGTACTTC
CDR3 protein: CSARSLETAYEQYF

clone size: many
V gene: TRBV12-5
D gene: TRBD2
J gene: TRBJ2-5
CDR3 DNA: TGTGCTAGTGGTTTGGTACGGACTAGCGGGGGACCTCAAGAGACCCAGTACTTC
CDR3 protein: CASGLVRTSGGPQETQYF

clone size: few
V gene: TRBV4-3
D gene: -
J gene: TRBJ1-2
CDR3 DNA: TGCGCCAGCAGCCAAGCGGGGGACGGCTATGGCTACACCTTC
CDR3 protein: CASSQAGDGYGYTF

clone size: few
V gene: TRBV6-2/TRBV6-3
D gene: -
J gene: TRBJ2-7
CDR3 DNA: TGTGCCAGCAGTACTTATGGACCGGGGGAGCAGTACTTC
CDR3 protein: CASSTYGPGEQYF

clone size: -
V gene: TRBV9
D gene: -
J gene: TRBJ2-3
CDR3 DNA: TGTGCCAGCAGCGTAGGATCGCCAAGGGATACGCAGTATTTT
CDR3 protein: CASSVGSPRDTQYF

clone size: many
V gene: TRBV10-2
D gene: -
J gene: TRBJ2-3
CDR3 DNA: TGCGCCAGCAGTGAGTTCAAACTAGACGCAGATACGCAGTATTTT
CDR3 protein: CASSEFKLDADTQYF

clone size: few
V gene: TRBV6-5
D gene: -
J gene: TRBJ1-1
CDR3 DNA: TGTGCCAGCAGTCACGTCCGGGCAGGGGAGACTGAAGCTTTCTTT
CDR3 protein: CASSHVRAGETEAFF

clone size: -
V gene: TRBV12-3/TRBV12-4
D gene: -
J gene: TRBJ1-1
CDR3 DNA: TGTGCCAGCAGGAGGGGCGGGACCCGGAGGACTGAAGCTTTCTTT
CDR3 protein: CASRRGGTRRTEAFF

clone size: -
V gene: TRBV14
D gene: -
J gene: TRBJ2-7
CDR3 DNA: TGTGCCAGCAGCCAAGGTACAGGATACCTCTCCTACGAGCAGTACTTC
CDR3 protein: CASSQGTGYLSYEQYF

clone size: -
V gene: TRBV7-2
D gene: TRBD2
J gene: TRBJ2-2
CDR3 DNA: TGTGCCAGCACCCCGCCTAGCGGGAGAACCGGGGAGCTGTTTTTT
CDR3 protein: CASTPPSGRTGELFF

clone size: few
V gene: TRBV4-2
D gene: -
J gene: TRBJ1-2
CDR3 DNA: TGTGCCAGCGCGGACGTAGCGGGGGTGCAAGTTAATGGCTACACCTTC
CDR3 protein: CASADVAGVQVNGYTF

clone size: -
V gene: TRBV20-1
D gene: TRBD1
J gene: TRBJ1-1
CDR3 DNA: TGCAGTGCTAGCTGGGACAGCCGGAACACTGAAGCTTTCTTT
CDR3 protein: CSASWDSRNTEAFF

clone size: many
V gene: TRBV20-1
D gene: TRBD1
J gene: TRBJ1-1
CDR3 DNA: TGCAGTGCTAATCCCGGACAGGTTCTCACTGAAGCTTTCTTT
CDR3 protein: CSANPGQVLTEAFF

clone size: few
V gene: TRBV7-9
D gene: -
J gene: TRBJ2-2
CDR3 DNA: TGTGCCAGCAGCCCTTTAAACGCAGGGCGCGACACCGGGGAGCTGTTTTTT
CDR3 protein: CASSPLNAGRDTGELFF

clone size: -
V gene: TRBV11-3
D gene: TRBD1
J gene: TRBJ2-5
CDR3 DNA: TGTGCCAGCAGCTTGGGACAGGGGTTTGGAGAGACCCAGTACTTC
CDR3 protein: CASSLGQGFGETQYF

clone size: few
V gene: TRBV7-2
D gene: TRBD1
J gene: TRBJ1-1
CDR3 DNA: TGTGCCAGCAGCCGCGGGACAGGGGCCTTAGTGGGCACTGAAGCTTTCTTT
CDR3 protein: CASSRGTGALVGTEAFF

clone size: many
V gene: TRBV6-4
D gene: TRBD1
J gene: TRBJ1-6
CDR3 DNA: TGTGCCAGCAGCCCCGGGACAGGGAATTCACCCCTCCACTTT
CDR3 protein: CASSPGTGNSPLHF

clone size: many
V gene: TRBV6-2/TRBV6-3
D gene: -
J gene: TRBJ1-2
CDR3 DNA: TGTGCCAGCAGTTACTCTGAAACAGATGGCTACACCTTC
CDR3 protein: CASSYSETDGYTF

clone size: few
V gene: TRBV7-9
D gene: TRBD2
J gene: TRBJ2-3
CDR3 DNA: TGTGCCAGCAGTTCCGATAGCGGGGGGAGCACAGATACGCAGTATTTT
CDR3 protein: CASSSDSGGSTDTQYF

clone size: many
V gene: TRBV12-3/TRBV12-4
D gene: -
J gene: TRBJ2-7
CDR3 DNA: TGTGCCAGCAGTCCCGGCAGGGCTCGGGAGCAGTACTTC
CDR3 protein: CASSPGRAREQYF

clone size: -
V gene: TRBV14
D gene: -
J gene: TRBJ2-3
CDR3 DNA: TGTGCCAGCAGCTGGGGATATAGCACAGATACGCAGTATTTT
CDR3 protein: CASSWGYSTDTQYF

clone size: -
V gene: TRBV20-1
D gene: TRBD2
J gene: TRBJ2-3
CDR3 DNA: TGCAGTGCTAGAGTAACGGTGGGGCGGGAGGTGGCAGATACGCAGTATTTT
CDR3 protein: CSARVTVGREVADTQYF

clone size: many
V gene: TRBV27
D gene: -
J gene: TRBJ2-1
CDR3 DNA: TGTGCCAGCTTGACGCTAGGGCGTGCCAATGAGCAGTTCTTC
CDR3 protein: CASLTLGRANEQFF

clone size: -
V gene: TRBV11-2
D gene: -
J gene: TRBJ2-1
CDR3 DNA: TGTGCCAGCAGCTCCGAGAGGGCGGGTGAGCAGTTCTTC
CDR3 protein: CASSSERAGEQFF

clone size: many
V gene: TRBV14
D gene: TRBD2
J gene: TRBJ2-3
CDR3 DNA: TGTGCCAGCAGCCAATACCCGGGAGCCGGGGGGGGAGCCACAGATACGCAGTATTTT
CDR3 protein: CASSQYPGAGGGATDTQYF

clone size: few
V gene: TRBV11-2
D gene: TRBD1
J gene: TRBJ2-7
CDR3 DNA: TGTGCCAGCAGCTCCCGGGACAGGGGCTCCTACGAGCAGTACTTC
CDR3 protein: CASSSRDRGSYEQYF

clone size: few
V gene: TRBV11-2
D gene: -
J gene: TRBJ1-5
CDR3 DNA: TGTGCCAGCAGCGACGGGCGGGGCAAGGGACAGCCCCAGCATTTT
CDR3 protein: CASSDGRGKGQPQHF

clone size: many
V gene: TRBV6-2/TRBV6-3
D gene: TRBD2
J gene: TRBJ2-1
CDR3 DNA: TGTGCCAGCATGGAAGCGGGATACAATGAGCAGTTCTTC
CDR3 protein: CASMEAGYNEQFF

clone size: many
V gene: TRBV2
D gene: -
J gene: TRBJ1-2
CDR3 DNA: TGTGCCAGCAGTGAAGCGAGGCCTGGCGGGGCGGACTATGGCTACACCTTC
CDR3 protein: CASSEARPGGADYGYTF

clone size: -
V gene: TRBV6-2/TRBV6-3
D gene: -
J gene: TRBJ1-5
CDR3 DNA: TGTGCCAGCCGGGACCCGCCGTCGCCCCAGCATTTT
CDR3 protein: CASRDPPSPQHF

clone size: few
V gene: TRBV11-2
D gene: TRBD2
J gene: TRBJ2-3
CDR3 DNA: TGTGCCAGCAGTGCGACTAGCGGGAGAATAGATACGCAGTATTTT
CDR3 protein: CASSATSGRIDTQYF

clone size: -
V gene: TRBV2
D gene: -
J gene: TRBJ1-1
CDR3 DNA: TGTGCCAGCAGTGGAGGCAGGCGGAACACTGAAGCTTTCTTT
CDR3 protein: CASSGGRRNTEAFF

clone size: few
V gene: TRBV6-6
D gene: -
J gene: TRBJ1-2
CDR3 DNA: TGTGCCAGCAGCGGGGTAAACTATGGCTACACCTTC
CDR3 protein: CASSGVNYGYTF

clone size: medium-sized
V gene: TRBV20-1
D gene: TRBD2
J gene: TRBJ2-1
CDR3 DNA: TGCAGTGCTCGTAGCGGGAGCCATGAGCAGTTCTTC
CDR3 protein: CSARSGSHEQFF

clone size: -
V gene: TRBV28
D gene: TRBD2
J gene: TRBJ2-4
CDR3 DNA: TGTGCCAGCGGCCCGGGAGGTATGGGAGACATTCAGTACTTC
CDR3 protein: CASGPGGMGDIQYF

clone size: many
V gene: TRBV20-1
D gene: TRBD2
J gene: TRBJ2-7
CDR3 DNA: TGCAGTGCTAGAGATCGGGGCGGGAGGCCCTCCTACGAGCAGTACTTC
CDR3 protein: CSARDRGGRPSYEQYF

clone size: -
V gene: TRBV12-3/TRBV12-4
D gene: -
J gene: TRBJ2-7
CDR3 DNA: TGTGCCAGCAGTTTAACCTTACTCGGGCAGTACTTC
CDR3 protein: CASSLTLLGQYF

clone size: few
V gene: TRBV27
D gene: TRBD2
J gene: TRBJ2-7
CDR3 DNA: TGTGCCAGCAGTTTTATTCTAGCGGGAGGCCCCGGTTCCTATGAGCAGTACTTC
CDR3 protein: CASSFILAGGPGSYEQYF

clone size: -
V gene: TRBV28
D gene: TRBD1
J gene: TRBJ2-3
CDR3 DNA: TGTGCCAGCAGTCCCGACAGGGTAGCGGATACGCAGTATTTT
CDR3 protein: CASSPDRVADTQYF

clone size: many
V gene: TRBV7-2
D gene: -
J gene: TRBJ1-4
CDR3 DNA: TGTGCCAGCAGCGTCGGGGTAGCTAATGAAAAACTGTTTTTT
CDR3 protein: CASSVGVANEKLFF

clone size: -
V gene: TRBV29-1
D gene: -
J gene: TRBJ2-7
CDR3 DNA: TGCAGCGTTGCCACCGGGACAAACTACGAGCAGTACTTC
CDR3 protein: CSVATGTNYEQYF

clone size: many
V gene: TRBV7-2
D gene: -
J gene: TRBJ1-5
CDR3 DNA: TGTGCCAGCAGCCCCCTACGCAGGCGGAGCAATCAGCCCCAGCATTTT
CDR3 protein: CASSPLRRRSNQPQHF

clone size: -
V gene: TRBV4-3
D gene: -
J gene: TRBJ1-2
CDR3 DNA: TGCGCCAGCAGCCAAGCTCTTGCAGCTCCCTATGGCTACACCTTC
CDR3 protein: CASSQALAAPYGYTF

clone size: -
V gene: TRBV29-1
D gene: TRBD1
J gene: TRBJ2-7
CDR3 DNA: TGCAGCGTGATACCGGGACAGGGGGTTTCCGAGCAGTACTTC
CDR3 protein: CSVIPGQGVSEQYF

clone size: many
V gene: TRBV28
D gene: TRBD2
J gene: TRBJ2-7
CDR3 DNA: TGTGCCAGCAGTTTTGTAGCGGGAGCTTCCTACGAGCAGTACTTC
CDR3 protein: CASSFVAGASYEQYF

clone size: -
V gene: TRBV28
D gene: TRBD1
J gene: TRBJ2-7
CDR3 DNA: TGTGCCAGCAGCTCGGGACAGCTAGGAACCTACGAGCAGTACTTC
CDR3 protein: CASSSGQLGTYEQYF

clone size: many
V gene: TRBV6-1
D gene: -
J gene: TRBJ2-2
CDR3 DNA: TGTGCCACTCAGGGGCAGAGTAACACCGGGGAGCTGTTTTTT
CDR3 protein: CATQGQSNTGELFF

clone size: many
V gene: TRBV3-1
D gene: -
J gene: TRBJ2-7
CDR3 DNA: TGTGCCAGCAGCCAATTGGTCTCAAACTACGAGCAGTACTTC
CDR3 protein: CASSQLVSNYEQYF

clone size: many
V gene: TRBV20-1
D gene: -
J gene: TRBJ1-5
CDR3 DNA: TGCAGTGCTAGATTCGGGACCCATAGCAATCAGCCCCAGCATTTT
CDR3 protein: CSARFGTHSNQPQHF

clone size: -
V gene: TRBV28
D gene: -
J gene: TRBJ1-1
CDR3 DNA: TGTGCCAGCAGGGGAGGAATGAACACTGAAGCTTTCTTT
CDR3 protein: CASRGGMNTEAFF

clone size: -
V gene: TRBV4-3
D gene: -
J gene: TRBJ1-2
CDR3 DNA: TGCGCCAGCAGCCAAGATAGGGACACGGGCTACACCTTC
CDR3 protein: CASSQDRDTGYTF

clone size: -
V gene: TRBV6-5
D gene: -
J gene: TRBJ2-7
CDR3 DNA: TGTGCCAGCAGTTACTCTGGCGTGGTTTACGAGCAGTACTTC
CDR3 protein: CASSYSGVVYEQYF